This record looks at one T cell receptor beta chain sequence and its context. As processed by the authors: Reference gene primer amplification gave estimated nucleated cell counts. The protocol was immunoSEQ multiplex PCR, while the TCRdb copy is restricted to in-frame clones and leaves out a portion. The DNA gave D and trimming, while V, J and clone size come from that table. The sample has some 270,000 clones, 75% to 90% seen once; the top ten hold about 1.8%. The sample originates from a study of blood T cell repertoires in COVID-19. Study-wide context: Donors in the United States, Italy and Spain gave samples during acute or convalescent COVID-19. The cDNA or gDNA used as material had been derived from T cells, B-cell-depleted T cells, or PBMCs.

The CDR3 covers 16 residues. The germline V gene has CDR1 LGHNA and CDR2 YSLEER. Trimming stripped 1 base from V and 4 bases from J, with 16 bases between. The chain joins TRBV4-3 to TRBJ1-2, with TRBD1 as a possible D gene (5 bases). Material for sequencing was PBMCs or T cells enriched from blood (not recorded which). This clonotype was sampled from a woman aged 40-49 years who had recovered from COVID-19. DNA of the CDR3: TGCGCCAGCAGCCAAGTATCCACGGTTAGGGGCTATGGCTACACCTTC. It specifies CASSQVSTVRGYGYTF.